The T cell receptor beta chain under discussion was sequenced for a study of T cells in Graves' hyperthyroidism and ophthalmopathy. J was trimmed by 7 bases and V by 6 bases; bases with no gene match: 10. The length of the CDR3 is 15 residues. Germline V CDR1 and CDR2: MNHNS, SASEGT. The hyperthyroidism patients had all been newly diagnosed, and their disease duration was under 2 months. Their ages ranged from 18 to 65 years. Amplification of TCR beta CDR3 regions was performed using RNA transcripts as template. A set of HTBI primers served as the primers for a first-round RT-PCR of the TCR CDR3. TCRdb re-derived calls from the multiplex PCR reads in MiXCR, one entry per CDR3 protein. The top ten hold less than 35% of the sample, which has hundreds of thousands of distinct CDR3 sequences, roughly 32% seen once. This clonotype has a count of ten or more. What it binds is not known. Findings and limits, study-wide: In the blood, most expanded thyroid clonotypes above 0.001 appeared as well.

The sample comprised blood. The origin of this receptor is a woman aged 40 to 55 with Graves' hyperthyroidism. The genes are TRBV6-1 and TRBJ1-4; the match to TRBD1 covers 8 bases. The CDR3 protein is CASSLSRGLGEKLFF. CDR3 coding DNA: TGTGCCAGCAGCCTTAGCAGGGGGCTAGGTGAAAAACTGTTTTTT.